This TCR beta chain was documented in a study of tumor and adjacent non-tumor tissue in lung cancer. The overall study: The patients, 10 to 11 men and 4 to 6 women, were roughly 30 to 80 with stage I to III disease.

The library came from three nested PCR rounds adapted from ARM-PCR protocols. Via MiXCR, TCRdb re-called the multiplex PCR reads, giving one row per CDR3 protein. Of fewer than 100,000 distinct CDR3 sequences listed, about four fifths are singletons. The template was RNA from unsorted bulk tissue. This non-tumor lung sample came from over 3 cm beyond the tumor edge. Study results and limitations: In normal lung, the top 100 clones were significantly more dominant than in tumor. Compared with tumor, normal lung showed significantly lower TCR diversity.

Worth noting for this clonotype: What it recognizes is unknown.

Sequenced sample: distant non-tumor lung tissue. This sequence was found in a man in his fifties or sixties with non-small cell lung cancer.

This CDR3 reads CASSQEVPGGSGNEAFF. CDR3 nucleotides: TGCGCCAGCAGCCAAGAAGTTCCGGGCGGTTCGGGCAATGAAGCTTTCTTT. The chain carries TRBV4-3 and TRBJ1-1, with D unresolved. CDR1 LGHNA and CDR2 YSLEER come from the germline V gene. Deletions cut 0 bases from V and 7 bases from J, with 21 bases between. The CDR3 is 17 residues long.